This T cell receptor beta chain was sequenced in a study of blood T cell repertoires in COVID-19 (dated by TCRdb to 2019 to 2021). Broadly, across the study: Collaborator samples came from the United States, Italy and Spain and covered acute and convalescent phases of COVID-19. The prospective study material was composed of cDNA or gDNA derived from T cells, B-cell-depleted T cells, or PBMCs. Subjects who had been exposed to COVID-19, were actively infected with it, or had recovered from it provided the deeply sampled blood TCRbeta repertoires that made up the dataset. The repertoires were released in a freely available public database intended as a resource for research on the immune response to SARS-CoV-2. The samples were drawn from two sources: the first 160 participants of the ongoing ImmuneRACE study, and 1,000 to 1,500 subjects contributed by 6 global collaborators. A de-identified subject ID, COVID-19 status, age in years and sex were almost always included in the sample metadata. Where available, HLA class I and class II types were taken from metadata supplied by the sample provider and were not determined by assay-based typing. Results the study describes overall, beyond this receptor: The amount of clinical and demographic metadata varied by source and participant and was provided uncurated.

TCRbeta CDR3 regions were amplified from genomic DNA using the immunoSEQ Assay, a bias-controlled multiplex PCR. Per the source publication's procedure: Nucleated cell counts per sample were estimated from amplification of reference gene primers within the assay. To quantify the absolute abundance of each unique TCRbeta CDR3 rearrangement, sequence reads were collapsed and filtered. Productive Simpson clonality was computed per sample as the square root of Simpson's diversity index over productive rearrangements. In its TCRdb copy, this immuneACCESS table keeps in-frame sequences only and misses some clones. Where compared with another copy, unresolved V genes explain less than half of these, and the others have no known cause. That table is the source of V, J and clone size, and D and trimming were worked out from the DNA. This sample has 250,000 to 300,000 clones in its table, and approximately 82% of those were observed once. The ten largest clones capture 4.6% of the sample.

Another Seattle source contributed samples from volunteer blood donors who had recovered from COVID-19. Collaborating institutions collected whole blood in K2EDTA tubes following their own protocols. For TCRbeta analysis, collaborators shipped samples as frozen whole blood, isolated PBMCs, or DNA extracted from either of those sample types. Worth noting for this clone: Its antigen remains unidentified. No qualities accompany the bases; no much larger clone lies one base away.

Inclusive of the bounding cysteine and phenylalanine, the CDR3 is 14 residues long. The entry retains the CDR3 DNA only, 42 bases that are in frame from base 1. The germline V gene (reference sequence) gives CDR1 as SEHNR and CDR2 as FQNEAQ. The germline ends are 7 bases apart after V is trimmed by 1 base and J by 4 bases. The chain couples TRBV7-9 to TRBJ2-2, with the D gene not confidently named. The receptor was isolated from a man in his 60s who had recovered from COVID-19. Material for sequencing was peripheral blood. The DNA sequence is TGTGCCAGCAGCTTAGATTTCGTCACCGGGGAGCTGTTTTTT. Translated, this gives CASSLDFVTGELFF.